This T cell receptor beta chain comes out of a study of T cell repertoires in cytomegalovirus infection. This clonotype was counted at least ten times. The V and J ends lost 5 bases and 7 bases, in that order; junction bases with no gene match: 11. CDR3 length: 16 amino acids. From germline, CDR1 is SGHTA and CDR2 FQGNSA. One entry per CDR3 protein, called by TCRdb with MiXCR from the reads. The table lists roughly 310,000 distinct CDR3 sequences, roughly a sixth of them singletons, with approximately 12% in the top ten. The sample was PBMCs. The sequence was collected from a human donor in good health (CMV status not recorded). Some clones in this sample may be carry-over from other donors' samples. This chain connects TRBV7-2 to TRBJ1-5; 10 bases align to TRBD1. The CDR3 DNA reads TGTGCCAGCAGCCTAGGGGGACAGGGGATGGGACAGCCCCAGCATTTT. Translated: CASSLGGQGMGQPQHF.